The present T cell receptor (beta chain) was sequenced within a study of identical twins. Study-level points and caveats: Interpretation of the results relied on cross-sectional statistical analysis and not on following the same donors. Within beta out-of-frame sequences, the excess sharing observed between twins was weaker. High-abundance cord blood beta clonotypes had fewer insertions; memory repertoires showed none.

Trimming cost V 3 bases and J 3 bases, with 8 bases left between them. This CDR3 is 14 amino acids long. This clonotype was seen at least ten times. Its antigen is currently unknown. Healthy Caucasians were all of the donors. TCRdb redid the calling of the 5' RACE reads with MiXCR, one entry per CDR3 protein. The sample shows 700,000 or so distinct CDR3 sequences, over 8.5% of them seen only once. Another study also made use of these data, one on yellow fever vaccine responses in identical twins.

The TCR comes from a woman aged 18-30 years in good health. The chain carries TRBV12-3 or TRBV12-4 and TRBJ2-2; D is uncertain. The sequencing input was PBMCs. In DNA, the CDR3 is TGTGCCAGCAGTTTCAGTGCGTACACCGGGGAGCTGTTTTTT. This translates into CASSFSAYTGELFF.